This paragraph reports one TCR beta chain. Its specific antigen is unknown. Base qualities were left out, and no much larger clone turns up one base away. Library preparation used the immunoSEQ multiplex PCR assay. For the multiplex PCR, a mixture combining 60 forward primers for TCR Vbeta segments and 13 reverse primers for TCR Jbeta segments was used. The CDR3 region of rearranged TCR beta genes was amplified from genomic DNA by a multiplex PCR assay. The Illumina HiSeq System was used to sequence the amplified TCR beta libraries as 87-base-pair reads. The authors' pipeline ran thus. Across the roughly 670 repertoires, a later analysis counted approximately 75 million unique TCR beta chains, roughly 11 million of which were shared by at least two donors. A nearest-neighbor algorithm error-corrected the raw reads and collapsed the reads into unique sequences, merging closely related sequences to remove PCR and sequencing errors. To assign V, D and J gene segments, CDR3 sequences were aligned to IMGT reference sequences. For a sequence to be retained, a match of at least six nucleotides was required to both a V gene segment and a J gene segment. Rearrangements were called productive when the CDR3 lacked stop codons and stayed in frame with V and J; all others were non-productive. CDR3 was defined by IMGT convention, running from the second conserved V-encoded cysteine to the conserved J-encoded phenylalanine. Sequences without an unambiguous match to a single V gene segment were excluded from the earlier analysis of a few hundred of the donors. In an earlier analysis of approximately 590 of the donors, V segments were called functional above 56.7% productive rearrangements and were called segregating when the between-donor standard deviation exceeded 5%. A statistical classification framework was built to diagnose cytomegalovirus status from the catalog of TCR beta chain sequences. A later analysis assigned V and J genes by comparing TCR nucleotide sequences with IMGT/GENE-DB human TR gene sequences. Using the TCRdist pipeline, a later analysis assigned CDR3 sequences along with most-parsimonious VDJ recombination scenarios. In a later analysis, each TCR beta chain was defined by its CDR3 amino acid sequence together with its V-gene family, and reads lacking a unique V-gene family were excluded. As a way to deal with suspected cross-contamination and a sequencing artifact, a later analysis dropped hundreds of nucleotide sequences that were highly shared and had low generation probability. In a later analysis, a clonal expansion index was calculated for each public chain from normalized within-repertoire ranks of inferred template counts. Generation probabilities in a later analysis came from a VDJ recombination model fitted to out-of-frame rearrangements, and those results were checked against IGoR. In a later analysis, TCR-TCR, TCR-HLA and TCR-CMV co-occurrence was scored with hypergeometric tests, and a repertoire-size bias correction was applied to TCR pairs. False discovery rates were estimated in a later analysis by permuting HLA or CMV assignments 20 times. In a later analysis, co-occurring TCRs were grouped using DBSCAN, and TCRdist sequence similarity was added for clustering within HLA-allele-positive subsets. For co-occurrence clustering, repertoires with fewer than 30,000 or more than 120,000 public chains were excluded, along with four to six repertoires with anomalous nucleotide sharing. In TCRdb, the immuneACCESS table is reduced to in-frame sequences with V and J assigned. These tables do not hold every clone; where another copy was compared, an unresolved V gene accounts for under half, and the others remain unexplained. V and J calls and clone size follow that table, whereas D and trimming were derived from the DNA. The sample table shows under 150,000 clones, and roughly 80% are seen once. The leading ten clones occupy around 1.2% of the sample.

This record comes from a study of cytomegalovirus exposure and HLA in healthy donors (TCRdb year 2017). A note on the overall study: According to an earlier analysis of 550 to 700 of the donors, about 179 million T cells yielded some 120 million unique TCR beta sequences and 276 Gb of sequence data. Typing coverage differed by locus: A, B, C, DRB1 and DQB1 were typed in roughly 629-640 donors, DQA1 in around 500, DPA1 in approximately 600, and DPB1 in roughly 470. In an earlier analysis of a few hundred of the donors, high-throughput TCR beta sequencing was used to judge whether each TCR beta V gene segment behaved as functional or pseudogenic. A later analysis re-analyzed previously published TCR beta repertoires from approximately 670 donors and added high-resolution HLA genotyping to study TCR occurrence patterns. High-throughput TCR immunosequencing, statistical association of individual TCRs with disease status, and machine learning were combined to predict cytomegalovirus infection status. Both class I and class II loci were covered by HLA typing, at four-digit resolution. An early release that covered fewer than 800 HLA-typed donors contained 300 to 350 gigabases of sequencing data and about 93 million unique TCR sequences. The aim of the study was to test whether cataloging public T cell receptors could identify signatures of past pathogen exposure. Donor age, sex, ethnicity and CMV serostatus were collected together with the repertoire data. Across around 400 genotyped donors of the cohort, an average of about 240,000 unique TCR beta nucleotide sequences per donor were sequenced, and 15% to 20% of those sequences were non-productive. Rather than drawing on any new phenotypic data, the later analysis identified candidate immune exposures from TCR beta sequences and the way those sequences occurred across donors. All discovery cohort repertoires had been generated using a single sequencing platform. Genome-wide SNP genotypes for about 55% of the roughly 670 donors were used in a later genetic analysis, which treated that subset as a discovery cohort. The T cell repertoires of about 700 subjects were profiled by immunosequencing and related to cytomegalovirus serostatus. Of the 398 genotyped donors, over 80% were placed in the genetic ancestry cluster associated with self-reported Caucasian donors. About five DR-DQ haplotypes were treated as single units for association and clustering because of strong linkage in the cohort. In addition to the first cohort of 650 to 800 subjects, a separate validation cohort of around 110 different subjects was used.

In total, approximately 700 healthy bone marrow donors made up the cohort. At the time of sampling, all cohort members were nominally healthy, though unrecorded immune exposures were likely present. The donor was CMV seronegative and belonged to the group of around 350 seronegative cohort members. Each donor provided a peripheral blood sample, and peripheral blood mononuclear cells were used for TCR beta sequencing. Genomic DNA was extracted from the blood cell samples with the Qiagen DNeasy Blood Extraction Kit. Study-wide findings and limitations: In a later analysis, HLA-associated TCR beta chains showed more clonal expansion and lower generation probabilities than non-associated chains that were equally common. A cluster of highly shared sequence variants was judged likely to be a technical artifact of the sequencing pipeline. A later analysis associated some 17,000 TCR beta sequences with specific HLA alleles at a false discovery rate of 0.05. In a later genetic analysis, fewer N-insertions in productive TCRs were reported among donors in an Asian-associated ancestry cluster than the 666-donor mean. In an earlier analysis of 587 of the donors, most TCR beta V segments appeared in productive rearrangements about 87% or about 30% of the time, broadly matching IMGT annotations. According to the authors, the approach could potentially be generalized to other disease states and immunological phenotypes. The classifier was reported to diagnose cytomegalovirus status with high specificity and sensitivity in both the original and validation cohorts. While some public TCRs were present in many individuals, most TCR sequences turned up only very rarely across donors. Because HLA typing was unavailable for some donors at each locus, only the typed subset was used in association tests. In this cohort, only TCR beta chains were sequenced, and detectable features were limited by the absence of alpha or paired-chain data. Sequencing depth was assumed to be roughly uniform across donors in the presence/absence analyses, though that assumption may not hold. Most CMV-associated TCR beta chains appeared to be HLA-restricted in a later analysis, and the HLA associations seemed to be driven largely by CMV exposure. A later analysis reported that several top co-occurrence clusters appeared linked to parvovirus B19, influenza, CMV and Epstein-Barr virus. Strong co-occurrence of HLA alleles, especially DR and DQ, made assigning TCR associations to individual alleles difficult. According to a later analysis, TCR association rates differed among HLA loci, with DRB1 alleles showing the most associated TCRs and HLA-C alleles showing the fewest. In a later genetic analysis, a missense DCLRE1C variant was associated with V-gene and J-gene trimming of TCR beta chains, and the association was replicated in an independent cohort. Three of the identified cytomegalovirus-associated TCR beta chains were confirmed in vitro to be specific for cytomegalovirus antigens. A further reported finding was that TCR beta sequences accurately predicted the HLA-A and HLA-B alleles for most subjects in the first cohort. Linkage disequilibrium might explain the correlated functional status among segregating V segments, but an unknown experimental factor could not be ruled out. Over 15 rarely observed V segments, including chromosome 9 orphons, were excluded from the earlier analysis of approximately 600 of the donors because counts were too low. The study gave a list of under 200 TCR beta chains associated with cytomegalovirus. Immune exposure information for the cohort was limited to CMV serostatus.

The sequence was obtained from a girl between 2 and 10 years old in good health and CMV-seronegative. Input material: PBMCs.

The CDR3: CTRGWNTEAFF. The sequenced DNA is TGCACAAGGGGGTGGAACACTGAAGCTTTCTTT. The chain links TRBV20-1 with TRBJ1-1; TRBD1 is possibly the D segment (6 matching bases). According to the germline V gene (reference sequence), CDR1 reads DFQATT and CDR2 reads SNEGSKA. Reading from cysteine to phenylalanine, the CDR3 counts 11 amino acids. Only the CDR3 DNA stays, 33 bases, in frame from base 1.